These 16 T cell receptor beta chains originate from one sample sequenced in a study of human T cells and chemical hapten exposure. As for time point: pre-sensitization, week 0. Regarding treatment: therapeutic diphenylcyclopropenone sensitization with weekly scalp DPC. MiXCR was run by TCRdb on the RACE reads, yielding one entry per CDR3 protein. The table lists about 300,000 distinct CDR3 sequences, 4.5% to 5.5% of them singletons. The input for sequencing was whole blood, taken in connection with sensitization to the hapten diphenylcyclopropenone (DPC). Every receptor here comes from a woman between 18 and 29 years old with alopecia areata. Some clones in this sample may be carry-over from other donors' samples.

This clonotype appeared many times. A much larger clone is a single base away; this may be a read error. This sequence joins TRBV6-4 and TRBJ2-3; D possibly corresponds to TRBD1 (6 bases). CDR3 length equals 15 residues. CDR1 is MRHNA and CDR2 is SNTAGT in the germline V gene. V was shortened by 3 bases and J by 0 bases, with 10 bases between the two germline ends. For the CDR3, the DNA is TGTGCCAGCAGTGAAGGGACAACTAGCACAGATACGCAGTATTTT. This gives the protein CASSEGTTSTDTQYF.

This clonotype was counted a few times. The chain uses TRBV4-3 and TRBJ2-1, with D perhaps TRBD2 (5 bases). Trimming removed 0 bases at V and 6 bases at J, with 12 bases between. Germline CDR1 reads LGHNA; CDR2 reads YSLEER. This CDR3 spans 15 amino acids. In DNA, the CDR3 is TGCGCCAGCAGCCAAGATGTTTTCGAGGGCAATGAGCAGTTCTTC. This codes for CASSQDVFEGNEQFF.

This clonotype came up a few times. This chain links TRBV12-3 or TRBV12-4 with TRBJ1-1; perhaps TRBD1 as D (6 bases). V was trimmed by 7 bases and J by 7 bases, leaving 10 bases between them. The CDR3 extends over 11 amino acids. The CDR3 region is CASTGGDEAFF. The CDR3 bases are TGTGCCAGCACTGGGGGCGATGAAGCTTTCTTT.

This chain links TRBV6-5 with TRBJ2-7; D is possibly TRBD2 (6 bases). The ends were cut back, 5 bases at V and 9 bases at J, with 17 bases in the middle. The CDR3 totals 13 residues. The germline V gene encodes CDR1 MNHEY and CDR2 SVGAGI. The CDR3 nucleotides are TGTGCCAGCAGTATACAAAGCGGCGGGACGCAGTACTTC. Translated: CASSIQSGGTQYF.

The chain employs TRBV6-1 and TRBJ1-5, with no clear D. This CDR3 has 13 residues. Trimming removed 4 bases from V and 7 bases from J, with 11 bases in between. Germline V gene data show CDR1 as MNHNS and CDR2 as SASEGT. CDR3: CASSGMGSQPQHF. The CDR3 DNA reads TGTGCCAGCAGTGGAATGGGTAGCCAGCCCCAGCATTTT.

This clonotype was recorded many times. This chain uses TRBV2 with TRBJ1-1; 7 bases are a match to TRBD1. The ends lost 8 bases at V and 5 bases at J; junction bases unmatched: 8. The CDR3 extends over 13 amino acids. Germline V CDR1 and CDR2: SNHLY, FYNNEI. CDR3 in amino acids: CASRPGQRTEAFF. The CDR3 coding sequence is TGTGCCAGCCGTCCGGGACAGAGAACTGAAGCTTTCTTT.

V gene TRBV28 combines with J gene TRBJ2-6; TRBD1 might be the D (5 bases). Germline CDR1 reads MDHEN; CDR2 reads SYDVKM. Trimming shortened V by 8 bases and J by 2 bases, and 19 bases separated the two germline ends. The CDR3 totals 17 residues. CDR3: CASRSFRQIAGANVLTF. CDR3 DNA sequence: TGTGCCAGCCGGAGTTTCCGACAGATCGCTGGGGCCAACGTCCTGACTTTC. Looking up the rest from reference TRBV28 and TRBJ2-6 gives the full variable domain: DVKVTQSSRYLVKRTGEKVFLECVQDMDHENMFWYRQDPGLGLRLIYFSYDVKMKEKGDIPEGYSVSREKKERFSLILESASTNQTSMYLCASRSFRQIAGANVLTFGAGSRLTVL.

This clonotype was counted only a few times. The chain has TRBV29-1 and TRBJ2-1; 12 bases match TRBD2. V was pared by 0 bases and J by 7 bases, with 19 bases of the junction left unmatched. The CDR3 totals 20 residues. From germline, CDR1 is SQVTM and CDR2 ANQGSEA. CDR3 nucleotides: TGCAGCGTTGAAGATCGGGCTAGCGGGGGGGGCAACCCATCTGCAAATGAGCAGTTCTTC. Protein sequence: CSVEDRASGGGNPSANEQFF.

This clonotype came up many times. The rearrangement uses TRBV5-1 and TRBJ2-3, with 9 bases aligning to TRBD1. This CDR3 region has 15 residues. The germline gives CDR1 SGHRS, CDR2 YFSETQ. The ends lost 5 bases at V and 3 bases at J; junction bases unmatched: 7. The CDR3, as DNA: TGCGCCAGCAGGGAAGGGACAGGGCCTACAGATACGCAGTATTTT. Translation gives CASREGTGPTDTQYF.

This clonotype was counted at least ten times. The V gene is TRBV6-2 or TRBV6-3, the J gene TRBJ2-3; 10 bases match TRBD1. The germline gives CDR1 MNHEY, CDR2 SVGEGT. V shed 6 bases, J shed 3 bases, and the junction held 6 bases outside the gene matches. The CDR3 loop spans 15 amino acids. CDR3 in DNA: TGTGCCAGCAGCATGAGACAGGGGGCAACAGATACGCAGTATTTT. It is translated as CASSMRQGATDTQYF.

The table lists this clonotype with a few counts. The chain carries TRBV5-6 and TRBJ2-5; D is undetermined. This CDR3 region has 14 residues. The germline V gene encodes CDR1 SGHDT and CDR2 YYEEEE. V lost 2 bases and J lost 0, with 8 bases in between. The CDR3 sequence: CASSFLENQETQYF. The CDR3 DNA is TGTGCCAGCAGCTTTCTGGAGAACCAAGAGACCCAGTACTTC.

The V call is TRBV9, the J call TRBJ1-4; 7 nucleotides agree with TRBD1. J lost 6 bases, V lost 4 bases, and 6 bases had no gene match. The CDR3 consists of 14 residues. Germline CDR1 reads SGDLS; CDR2 reads YYNGEE. In DNA form, the CDR3 reads TGTGCCAGCAGCCAGACTACAGGGGATGAAAAACTGTTTTTT. Translating gives CASSQTTGDEKLFF. The complete variable domain, with remaining parts taken from reference TRBV9 and TRBJ1-4, reads DSGVTQTPKHLITATGQRVTLRCSPRSGDLSVYWYQQSLDQGLQFLIQYYNGEERAKGNILERFSAQQFPDLHSELNLSSLELGDSALYFCASSQTTGDEKLFFGSGTQLSVL.

V and J are TRBV20-1 and TRBJ2-3, with 13 bases identical to TRBD2. CDR1 and CDR2 (germline): DFQATT, SNEGSKA (reference sequence). The CDR3 contains 20 residues. Trimming cost V 6 bases and J 3 bases; bases outside gene matches: 21. CDR3 sequence (DNA): TGCAGTGCAAACCACCCGGGACTAGCGGGAAGCCTCCTAGGGACAGATACGCAGTATTTT. Protein sequence: CSANHPGLAGSLLGTDTQYF.

V gene TRBV3-1 combines with J gene TRBJ2-4; 8 bases align to TRBD1. V lost 1 base and J lost 1; bases outside the gene matches: 9. The CDR3 has 18 amino acids. Germline V gives CDR1 LGHDT, CDR2 YNNKEL (reference sequence). The CDR3 region has the DNA TGTGCCAGCAGCCAAGGTCCGACAGGGGCGGTCGCCAAAAACATTCAGTACTTC. It is translated as CASSQGPTGAVAKNIQYF.

This clonotype occurred a few times. The chain carries TRBV9 and TRBJ2-6; D remains unclear. Per the germline V gene, CDR1 is SGDLS and CDR2 is YYNGEE. The CDR3 runs to 16 residues. The V end lost 3 bases, the J end lost 4 bases, and 14 bases lay between the germline ends. In DNA, the CDR3 is TGTGCCAGCAGCGGCATCCTAGTATCAGGGGCCAACGTCCTGACTTTC. This translates into CASSGILVSGANVLTF.

This sequence joins TRBV12-3 or TRBV12-4 and TRBJ2-7; D may be TRBD2 (6 bases). Trimming cost V 7 bases and J 0 bases, with 16 bases left between them. The CDR3 spans 15 residues. The DNA of the CDR3 is TGTGCCAGCACCCCCTCCCGGCGGGGCTCCTACGAGCAGTACTTC. This gives the protein CASTPSRRGSYEQYF.